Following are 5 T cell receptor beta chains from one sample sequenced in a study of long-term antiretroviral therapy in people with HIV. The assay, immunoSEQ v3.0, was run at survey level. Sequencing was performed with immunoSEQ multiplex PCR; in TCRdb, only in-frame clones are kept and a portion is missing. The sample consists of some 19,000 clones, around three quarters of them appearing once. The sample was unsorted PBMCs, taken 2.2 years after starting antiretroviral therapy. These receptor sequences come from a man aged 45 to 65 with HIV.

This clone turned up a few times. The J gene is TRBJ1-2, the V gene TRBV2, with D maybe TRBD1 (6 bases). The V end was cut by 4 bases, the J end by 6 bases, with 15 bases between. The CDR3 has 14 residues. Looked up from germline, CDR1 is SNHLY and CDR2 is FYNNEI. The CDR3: CASSGGRGRDGYTF. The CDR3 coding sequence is TGTGCCAGCAGTGGGGGCAGGGGACGGGATGGCTACACCTTC.

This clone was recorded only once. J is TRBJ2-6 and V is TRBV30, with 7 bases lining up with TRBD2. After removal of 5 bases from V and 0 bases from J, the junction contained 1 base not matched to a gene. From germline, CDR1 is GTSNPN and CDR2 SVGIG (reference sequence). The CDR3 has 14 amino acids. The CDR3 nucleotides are TGTGCCTGGGGCGGGAGCTCTGGGGCCAACGTCCTGACTTTC. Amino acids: CAWGGSSGANVLTF.

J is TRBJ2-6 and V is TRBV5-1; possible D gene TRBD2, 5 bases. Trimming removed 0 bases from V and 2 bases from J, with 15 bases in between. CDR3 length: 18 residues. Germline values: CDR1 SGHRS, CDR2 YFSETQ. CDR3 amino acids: CASSLVPQDSAGANVLTF. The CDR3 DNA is TGCGCCAGCAGCTTGGTGCCCCAGGACTCTGCTGGGGCCAACGTCCTGACTTTC.

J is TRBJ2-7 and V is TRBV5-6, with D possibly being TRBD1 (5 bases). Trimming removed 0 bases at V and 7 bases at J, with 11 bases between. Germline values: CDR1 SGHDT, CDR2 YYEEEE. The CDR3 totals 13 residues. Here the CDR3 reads CASSLVGKGEQYF. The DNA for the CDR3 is TGTGCCAGCAGCTTGGTAGGGAAGGGGGAGCAGTACTTC.

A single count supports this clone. CDR3 loop: CASSFVRETQYF. The CDR3 DNA follows: TGTGCCAGCAGCTTTGTTAGAGAGACCCAGTACTTC. V gene TRBV7-9 combines with J gene TRBJ2-5; D gene unclear. The V and J ends lost 3 bases and 4 bases respectively, with 6 bases between them. The CDR3 has 12 residues. The V gene's germline CDR1 is SEHNR and CDR2 FQNEAQ (reference sequence).